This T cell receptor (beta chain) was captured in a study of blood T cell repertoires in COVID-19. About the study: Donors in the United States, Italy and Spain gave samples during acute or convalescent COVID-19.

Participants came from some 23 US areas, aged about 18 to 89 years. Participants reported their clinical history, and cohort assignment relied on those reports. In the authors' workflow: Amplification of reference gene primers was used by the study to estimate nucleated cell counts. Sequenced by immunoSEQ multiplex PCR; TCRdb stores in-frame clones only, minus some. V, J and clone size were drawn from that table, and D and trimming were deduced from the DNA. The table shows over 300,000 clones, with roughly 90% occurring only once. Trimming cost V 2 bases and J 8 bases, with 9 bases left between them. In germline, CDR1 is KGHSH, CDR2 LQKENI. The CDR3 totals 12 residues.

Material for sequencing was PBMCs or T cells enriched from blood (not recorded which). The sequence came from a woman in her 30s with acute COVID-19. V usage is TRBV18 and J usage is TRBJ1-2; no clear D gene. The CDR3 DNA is TGTGCCAGCTCACCATATCGGGAGGGCTACACCTTC. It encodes CASSPYREGYTF.